The 4 T cell receptor beta chains presented below share a single source sample, sequenced in a study of CD8 T cells in Susac syndrome. An input of about 0.5 to 1 ug of RNA was subjected to reverse transcription using random hexamers. In TCRdb, the immunoSEQ multiplex PCR reads were re-called with MiXCR into one record per CDR3 protein. The sample has about 90,000 distinct CDR3 sequences, around 93% seen once. Sequencing was carried out using CD8+ T cells from PBMCs. The receptors stem from a human donor in good health.

This rearrangement joins TRBV3-1 to TRBJ2-3; D gene uncertain. Trimming removed 7 bases at V and 1 base at J, with 9 bases between. Per germline, CDR1 LGHDT and CDR2 YNNKEL (reference sequence). The CDR3 contains 13 residues. The chain's CDR3 is CASTDGGTDTQYF. DNA of the CDR3: TGTGCCAGCACCGATGGGGGCACAGATACGCAGTATTTT.

The chain carries TRBV6-2 or TRBV6-3 and TRBJ2-3; 8 nucleotides match TRBD2. This CDR3 has 16 residues. Trimming removed 5 bases from V and 2 bases from J; junction bases left unmatched: 9. CDR1 and CDR2 (germline): MNHEY, SVGEGT. This CDR3 reads CASSLGRGGPTDTQYF. CDR3 coding DNA: TGTGCCAGCAGTCTCGGCCGGGGGGGCCCCACAGATACGCAGTATTTT.

The rearrangement uses TRBV7-9 and TRBJ2-7; the D gene could be TRBD1 or TRBD2 (5 bases each). The CDR3 has 13 residues. V was trimmed by 3 bases and J by 3 bases, leaving 9 bases between them. The germline V gene encodes CDR1 SEHNR and CDR2 FQNEAQ (reference sequence). DNA of the CDR3: TGTGCCAGCAGCTTCCCGGGGCTCTACGAGCAGTACTTC. Encoded protein: CASSFPGLYEQYF.

This clonotype was counted a single time. The chain links TRBV4-1 to TRBJ2-7; no definite D call. The V gene's germline CDR1 is MGHRA and CDR2 YSYEKL. V was clipped by 1 base and J by 6 bases, with 10 bases between them. The CDR3 runs 13 residues. The CDR3: CASSQGGQSEQYF. In DNA, the CDR3 is TGCGCCAGCAGCCAAGGTGGCCAAAGCGAGCAGTACTTC.